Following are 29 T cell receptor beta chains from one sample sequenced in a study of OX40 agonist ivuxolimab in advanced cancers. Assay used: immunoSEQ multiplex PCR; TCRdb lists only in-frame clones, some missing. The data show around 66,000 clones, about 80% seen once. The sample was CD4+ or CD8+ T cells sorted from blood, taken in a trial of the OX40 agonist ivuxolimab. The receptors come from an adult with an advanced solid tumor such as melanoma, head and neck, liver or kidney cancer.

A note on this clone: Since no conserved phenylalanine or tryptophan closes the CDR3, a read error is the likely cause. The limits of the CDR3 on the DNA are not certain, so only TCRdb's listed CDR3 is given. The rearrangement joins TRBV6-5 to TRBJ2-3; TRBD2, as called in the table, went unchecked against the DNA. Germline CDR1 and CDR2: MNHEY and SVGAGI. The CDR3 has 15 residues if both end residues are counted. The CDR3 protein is CASSPGRTSGGFKSL.

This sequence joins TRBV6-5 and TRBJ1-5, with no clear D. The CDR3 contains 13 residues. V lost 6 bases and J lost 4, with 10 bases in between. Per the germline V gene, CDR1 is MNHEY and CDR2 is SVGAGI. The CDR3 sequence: CASSPNSNQPQHF. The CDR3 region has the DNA TGTGCCAGCAGCCCGAATTCAAATCAGCCCCAGCATTTT.

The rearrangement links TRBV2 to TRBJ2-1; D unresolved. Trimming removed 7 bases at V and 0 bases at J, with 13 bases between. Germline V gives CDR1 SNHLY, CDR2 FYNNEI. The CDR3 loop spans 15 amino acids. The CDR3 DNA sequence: TGTGCCAGCAAGTACGGCGGAAGCTCCTACAATGAGCAGTTCTTC. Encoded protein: CASKYGGSSYNEQFF.

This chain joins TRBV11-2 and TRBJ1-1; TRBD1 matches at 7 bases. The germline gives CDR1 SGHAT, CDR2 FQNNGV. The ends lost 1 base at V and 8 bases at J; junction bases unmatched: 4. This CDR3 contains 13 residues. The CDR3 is CASSLGDSTEAFF. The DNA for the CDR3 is TGTGCCAGCAGCTTAGGGGACAGTACAGAAGCTTTCTTT.

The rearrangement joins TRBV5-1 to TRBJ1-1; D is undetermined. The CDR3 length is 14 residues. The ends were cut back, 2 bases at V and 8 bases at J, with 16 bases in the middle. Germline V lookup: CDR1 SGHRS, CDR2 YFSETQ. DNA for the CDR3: TGCGCCAGCAGCTTAGAAGGTCCGGACCCGGAAGCTTTCTTT. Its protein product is CASSLEGPDPEAFF. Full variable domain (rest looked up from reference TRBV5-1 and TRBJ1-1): KAGVTQTPRYLIKTRGQQVTLSCSPISGHRSVSWYQQTPGQGLQFLFEYFSETQRNKGNFPGRFSGRQFSNSRSEMNVSTLELGDSALYLCASSLEGPDPEAFFGQGTRLTVV.

The CDR3 here is CASSFGGPANEQYF. CDR3 coding DNA: TGTGCCAGCAGTTTTGGGGGGCCCGCCAACGAGCAGTACTTC. The rearrangement uses TRBV27 and TRBJ2-7; the D call may be TRBD1 or TRBD2 (6 bases each). Germline loops: CDR1 MNHEY, CDR2 SMNVEV (reference sequence). The CDR3 loop spans 14 amino acids. The V and J ends lost 3 bases and 5 bases respectively, with 14 bases between them.

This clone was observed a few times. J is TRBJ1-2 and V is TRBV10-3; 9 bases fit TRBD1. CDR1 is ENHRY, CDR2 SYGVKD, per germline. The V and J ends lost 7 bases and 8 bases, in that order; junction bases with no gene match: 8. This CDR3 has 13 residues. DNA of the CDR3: TGTGCCATCAAAACCGGGACAGGGAACGGCTACACCTTC. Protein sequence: CAIKTGTGNGYTF.

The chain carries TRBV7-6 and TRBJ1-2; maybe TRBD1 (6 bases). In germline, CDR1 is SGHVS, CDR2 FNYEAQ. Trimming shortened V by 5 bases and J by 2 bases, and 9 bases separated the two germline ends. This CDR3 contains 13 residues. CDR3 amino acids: CASSPDRNYGYTF. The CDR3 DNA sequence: TGTGCCAGCAGCCCGGACAGAAACTATGGCTACACCTTC.

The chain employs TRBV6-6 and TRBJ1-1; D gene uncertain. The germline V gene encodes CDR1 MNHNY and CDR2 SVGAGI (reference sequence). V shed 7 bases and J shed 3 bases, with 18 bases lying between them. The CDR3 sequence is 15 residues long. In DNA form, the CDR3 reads TGTGCCAGCACGGAAGGTTCGCCGGTGTACACTGAAGCTTTCTTT. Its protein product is CASTEGSPVYTEAFF.

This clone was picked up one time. DNA of the CDR3: TGTGCCAGCAGTCGGAAGGCCAGGGGCCATGAGCAGTTCTTC. It encodes CASSRKARGHEQFF. The chain joins TRBV27 to TRBJ2-1, with D maybe TRBD1 (6 bases). Trimming removed 5 bases at V and 8 bases at J, with 16 bases between. In germline, CDR1 is MNHEY, CDR2 SMNVEV (reference sequence). This CDR3 has 14 residues.

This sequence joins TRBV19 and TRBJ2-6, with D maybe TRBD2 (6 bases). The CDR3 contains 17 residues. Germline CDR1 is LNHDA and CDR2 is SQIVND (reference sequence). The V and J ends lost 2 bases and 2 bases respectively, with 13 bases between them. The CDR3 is CASSISEGGAGANVLTF. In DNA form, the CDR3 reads TGTGCCAGTAGTATATCGGAGGGAGGCGCTGGGGCCAACGTCCTGACTTTC. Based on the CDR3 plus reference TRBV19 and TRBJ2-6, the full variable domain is DGGITQSPKYLFRKEGQNVTLSCEQNLNHDAMYWYRQDPGQGLRLIYYSQIVNDFQKGDIAEGYSVSREKKESFPLTVTSAQKNPTAFYLCASSISEGGAGANVLTFGAGSRLTVL.

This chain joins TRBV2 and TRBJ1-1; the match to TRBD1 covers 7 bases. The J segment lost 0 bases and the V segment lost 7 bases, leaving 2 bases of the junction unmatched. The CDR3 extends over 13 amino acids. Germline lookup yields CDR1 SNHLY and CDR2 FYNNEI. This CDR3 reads CASMGQMNTEAFF. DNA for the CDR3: TGTGCCAGCATGGGACAGATGAACACTGAAGCTTTCTTT.

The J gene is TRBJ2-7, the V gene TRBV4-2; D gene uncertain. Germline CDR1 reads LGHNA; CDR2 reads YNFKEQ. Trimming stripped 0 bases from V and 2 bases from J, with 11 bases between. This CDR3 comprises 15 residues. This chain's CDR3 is CASSQDPAQTYEQYF. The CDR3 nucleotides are TGTGCCAGCAGCCAAGACCCGGCCCAGACCTACGAGCAGTACTTC.

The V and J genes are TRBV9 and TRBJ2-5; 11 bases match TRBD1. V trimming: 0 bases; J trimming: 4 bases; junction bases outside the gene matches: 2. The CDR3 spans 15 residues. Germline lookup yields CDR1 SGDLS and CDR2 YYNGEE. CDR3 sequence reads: CASSVGTGGAETQYF. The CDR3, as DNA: TGTGCCAGCAGCGTAGGGACAGGGGGCGCAGAGACCCAGTACTTC.

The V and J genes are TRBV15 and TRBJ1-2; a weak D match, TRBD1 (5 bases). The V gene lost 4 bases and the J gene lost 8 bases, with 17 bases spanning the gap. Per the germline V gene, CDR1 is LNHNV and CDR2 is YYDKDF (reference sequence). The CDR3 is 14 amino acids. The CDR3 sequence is CATSNGGEWKGYTF. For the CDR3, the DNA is TGTGCCACCAGCAACGGGGGGGAATGGAAAGGCTACACCTTC.

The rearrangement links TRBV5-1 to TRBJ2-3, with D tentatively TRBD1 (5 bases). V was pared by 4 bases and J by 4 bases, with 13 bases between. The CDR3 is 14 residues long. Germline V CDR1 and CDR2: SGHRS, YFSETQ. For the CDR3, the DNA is TGCGCCAGCAGCCCCCGGACATATCCAGATACGCAGTATTTT. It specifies CASSPRTYPDTQYF.

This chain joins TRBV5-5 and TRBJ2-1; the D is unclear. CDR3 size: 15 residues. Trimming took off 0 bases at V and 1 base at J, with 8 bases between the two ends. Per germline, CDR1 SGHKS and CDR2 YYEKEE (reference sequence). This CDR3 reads CASSLGVGSYNEQFF. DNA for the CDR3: TGTGCCAGCAGCTTGGGAGTGGGATCCTACAATGAGCAGTTCTTC.

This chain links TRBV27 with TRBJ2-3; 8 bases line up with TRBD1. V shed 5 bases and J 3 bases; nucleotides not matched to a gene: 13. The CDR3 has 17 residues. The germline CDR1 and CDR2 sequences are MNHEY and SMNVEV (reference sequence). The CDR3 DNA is TGTGCCAGCAGTCTCCGGGGGTCACAGGGGGGTACAGATACGCAGTATTTT. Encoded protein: CASSLRGSQGGTDTQYF.

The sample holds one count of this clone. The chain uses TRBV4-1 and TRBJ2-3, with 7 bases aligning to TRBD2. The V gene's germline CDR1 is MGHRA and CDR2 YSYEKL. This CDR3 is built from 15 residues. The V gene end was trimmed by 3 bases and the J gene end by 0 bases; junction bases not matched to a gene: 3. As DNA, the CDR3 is TGCGCCAGCAGCCAGCGGGGGAGCAGCACAGATACGCAGTATTTT. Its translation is CASSQRGSSTDTQYF.

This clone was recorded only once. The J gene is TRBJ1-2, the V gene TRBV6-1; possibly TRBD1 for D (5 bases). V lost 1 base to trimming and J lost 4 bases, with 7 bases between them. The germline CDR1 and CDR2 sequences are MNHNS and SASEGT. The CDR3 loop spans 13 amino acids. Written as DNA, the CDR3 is TGTGCCAGCAGTGAAGAAGGGGTCTATGGCTACACCTTC. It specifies CASSEEGVYGYTF.

The CDR3 spells CASSSAGMEYTEAFF. DNA for the CDR3: TGCGCCAGCAGCTCCGCCGGGATGGAGTACACTGAAGCTTTCTTT. This chain connects TRBV5-1 to TRBJ1-1; D call uncertain. The CDR3 contains 15 residues. Germline values: CDR1 SGHRS, CDR2 YFSETQ. Trimming removed 3 bases at V and 3 bases at J, with 15 bases between.

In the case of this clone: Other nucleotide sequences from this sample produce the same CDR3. The CDR3 loop reads CASSPQGNTEAFF. The CDR3 DNA sequence: TGTGCCAGCTCACCCCAGGGGAACACTGAAGCTTTCTTT. This chain connects TRBV18 to TRBJ1-1, with TRBD1 as a possible D gene (5 bases). Trimming shortened V by 3 bases and J by 1 base, and 6 bases separated the two germline ends. The CDR3 contains 13 residues. Germline CDR1 and CDR2: KGHSH and LQKENI.

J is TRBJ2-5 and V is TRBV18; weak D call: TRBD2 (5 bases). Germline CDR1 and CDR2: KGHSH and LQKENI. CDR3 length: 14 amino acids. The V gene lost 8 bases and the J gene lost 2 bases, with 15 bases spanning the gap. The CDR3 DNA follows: TGTGCCAGCCACAACGCCCGCGGGCAAGAGACCCAGTACTTC. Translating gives CASHNARGQETQYF.

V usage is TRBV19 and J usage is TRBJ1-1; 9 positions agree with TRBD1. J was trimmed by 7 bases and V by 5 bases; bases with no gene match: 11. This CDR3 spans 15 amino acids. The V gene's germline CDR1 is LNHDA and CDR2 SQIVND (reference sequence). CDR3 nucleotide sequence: TGTGCCAGTAGTCTGCCGGGACAGGGAGTACTTGAAGCTTTCTTT. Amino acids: CASSLPGQGVLEAFF.

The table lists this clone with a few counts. The CDR3 is CASSFHGNYGYTF. CDR3 coding DNA: TGTGCCAGCAGCTTCCACGGGAACTATGGCTACACCTTC. The rearrangement joins TRBV11-2 to TRBJ1-2, with D unresolved. CDR1 is SGHAT, CDR2 FQNNGV, per germline. The germline V and J ends were trimmed by 3 bases and 2 bases, with 7 bases remaining between them. The CDR3 length is 13 residues.

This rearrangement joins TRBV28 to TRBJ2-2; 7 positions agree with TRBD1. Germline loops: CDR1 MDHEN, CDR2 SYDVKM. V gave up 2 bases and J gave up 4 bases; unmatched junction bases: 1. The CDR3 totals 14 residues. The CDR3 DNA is TGTGCCAGCAGTTTAGCAGGGGGCACCGGGGAGCTGTTTTTT. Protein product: CASSLAGGTGELFF.

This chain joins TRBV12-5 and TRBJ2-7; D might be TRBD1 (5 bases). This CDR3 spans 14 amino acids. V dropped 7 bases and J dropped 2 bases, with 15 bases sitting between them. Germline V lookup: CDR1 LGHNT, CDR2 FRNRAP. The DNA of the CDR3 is TGTGCTAGTGCCCTGGGGCAGAGAACCTACGAGCAGTACTTC. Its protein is CASALGQRTYEQYF.

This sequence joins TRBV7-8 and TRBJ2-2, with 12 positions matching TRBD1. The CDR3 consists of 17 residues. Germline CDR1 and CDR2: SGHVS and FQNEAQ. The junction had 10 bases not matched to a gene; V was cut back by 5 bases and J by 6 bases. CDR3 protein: CASSTRGTGGWAGELFF. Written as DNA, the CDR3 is TGTGCCAGCAGCACCCGAGGGACAGGGGGCTGGGCCGGGGAGCTGTTTTTT.

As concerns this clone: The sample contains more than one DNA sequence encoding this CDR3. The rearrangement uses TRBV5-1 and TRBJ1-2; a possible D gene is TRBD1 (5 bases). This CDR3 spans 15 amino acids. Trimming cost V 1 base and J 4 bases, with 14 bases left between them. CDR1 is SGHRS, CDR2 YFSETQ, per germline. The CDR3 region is CASSLMGLGGYGYTF. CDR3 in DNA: TGCGCCAGCAGCTTGATGGGTTTGGGGGGCTATGGCTACACCTTC.